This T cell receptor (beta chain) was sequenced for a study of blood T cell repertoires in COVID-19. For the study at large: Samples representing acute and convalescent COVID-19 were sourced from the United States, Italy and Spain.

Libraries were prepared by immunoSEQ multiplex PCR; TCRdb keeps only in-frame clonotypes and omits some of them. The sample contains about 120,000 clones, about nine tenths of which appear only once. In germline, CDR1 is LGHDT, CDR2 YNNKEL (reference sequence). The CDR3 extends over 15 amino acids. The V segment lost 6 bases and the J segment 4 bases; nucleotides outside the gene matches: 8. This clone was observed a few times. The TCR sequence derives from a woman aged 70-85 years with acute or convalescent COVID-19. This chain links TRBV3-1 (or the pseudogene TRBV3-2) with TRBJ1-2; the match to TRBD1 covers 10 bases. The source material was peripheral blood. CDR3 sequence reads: CASRAPGQGSYGYTF. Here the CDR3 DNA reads TGTGCCAGCAGGGCCCCGGGACAGGGGAGCTATGGCTACACCTTC.